Detailed here is one T cell receptor beta chain. Its antigen is as yet unknown. These data belong to a study of cytomegalovirus exposure and HLA in healthy donors. General study results and limits: The study flagged 150 to 200 TCR beta chains as cytomegalovirus-associated.

The CDR3 has 15 residues. Germline loops: CDR1 MDHEN, CDR2 SYDVKM. Trimming at V came to 6 bases and at J to 0 bases, leaving 5 bases not matched to a gene. PCR used 60 Vbeta primers and 13 Jbeta primers. The assay was immunoSEQ multiplex PCR, and TCRdb's table has in-frame clones only and misses some. The sample gives approximately 120,000 clones, roughly 69% of which show up once; under 6.5% is in the top ten. The sample was PBMCs. The receptor was derived from a woman in her seventies in good health and CMV-seropositive. The V gene is TRBV28, the J gene TRBJ1-5; the match to TRBD1 covers 7 bases. CDR3 loop: CASSRQGNSNQPQHF. CDR3 in DNA: TGTGCCAGCAGCCGACAGGGAAATAGCAATCAGCCCCAGCATTTT.